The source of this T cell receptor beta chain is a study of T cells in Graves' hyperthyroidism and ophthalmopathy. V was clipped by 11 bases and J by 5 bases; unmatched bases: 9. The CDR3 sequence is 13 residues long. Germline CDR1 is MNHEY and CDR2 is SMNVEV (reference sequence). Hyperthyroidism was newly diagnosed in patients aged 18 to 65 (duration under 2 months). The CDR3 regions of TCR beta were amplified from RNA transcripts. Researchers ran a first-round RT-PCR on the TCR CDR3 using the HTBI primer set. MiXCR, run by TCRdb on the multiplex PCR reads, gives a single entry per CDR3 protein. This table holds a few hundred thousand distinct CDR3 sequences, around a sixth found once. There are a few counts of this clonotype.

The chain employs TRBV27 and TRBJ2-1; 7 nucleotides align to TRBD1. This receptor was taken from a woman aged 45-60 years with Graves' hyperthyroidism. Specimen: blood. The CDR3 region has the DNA TGTGCCGTCAACAGGGGTTCGGACAATGAGCAGTTCTTC. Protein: CAVNRGSDNEQFF.